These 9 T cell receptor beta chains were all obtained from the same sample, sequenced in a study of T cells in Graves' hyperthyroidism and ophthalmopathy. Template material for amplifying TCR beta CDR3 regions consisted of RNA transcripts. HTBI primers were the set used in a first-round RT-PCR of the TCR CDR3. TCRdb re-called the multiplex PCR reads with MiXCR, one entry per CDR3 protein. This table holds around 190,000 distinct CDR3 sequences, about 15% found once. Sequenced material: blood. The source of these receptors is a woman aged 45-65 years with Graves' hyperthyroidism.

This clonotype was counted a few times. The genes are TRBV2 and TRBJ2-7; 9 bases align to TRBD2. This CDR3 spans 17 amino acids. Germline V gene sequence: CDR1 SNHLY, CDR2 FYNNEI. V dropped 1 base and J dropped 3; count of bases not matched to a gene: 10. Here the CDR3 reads CASSEVSTSGLNYEQYF. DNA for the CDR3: TGTGCCAGCAGTGAAGTCTCTACTAGCGGGCTCAACTACGAGCAGTACTTC.

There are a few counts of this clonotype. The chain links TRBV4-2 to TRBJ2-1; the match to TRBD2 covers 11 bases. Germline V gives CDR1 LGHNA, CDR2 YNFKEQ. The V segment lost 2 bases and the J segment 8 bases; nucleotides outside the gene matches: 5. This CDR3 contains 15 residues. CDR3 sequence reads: CASSQLAGGTDEQFF. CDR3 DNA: TGTGCCAGCAGCCAACTAGCGGGAGGAACGGATGAGCAGTTCTTC.

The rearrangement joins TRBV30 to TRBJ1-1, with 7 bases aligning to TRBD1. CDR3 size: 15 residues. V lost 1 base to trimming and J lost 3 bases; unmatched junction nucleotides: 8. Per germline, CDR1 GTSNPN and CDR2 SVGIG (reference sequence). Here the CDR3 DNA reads TGTGCCTGGAGTGAAGCGACAGGGTATTACACTGAAGCTTTCTTT. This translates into CAWSEATGYYTEAFF. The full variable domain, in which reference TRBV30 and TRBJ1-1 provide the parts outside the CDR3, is SQTIHQWPATLVQPVGSPLSLECTVEGTSNPNLYWYRQAAGRGLQLLFYSVGIGQISSEVPQNLSASRPQDRQFILSSKKLLLSDSGFYLCAWSEATGYYTEAFFGQGTRLTVV.

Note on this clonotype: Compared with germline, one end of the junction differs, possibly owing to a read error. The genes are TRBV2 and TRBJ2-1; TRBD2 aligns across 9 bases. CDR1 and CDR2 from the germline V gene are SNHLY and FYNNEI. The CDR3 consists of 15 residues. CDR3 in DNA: TGTGCCAGCAGTAAAGCGGGAGGAAGAGACAATGAGCAGTTCTTC. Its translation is CASSKAGGRDNEQFF.

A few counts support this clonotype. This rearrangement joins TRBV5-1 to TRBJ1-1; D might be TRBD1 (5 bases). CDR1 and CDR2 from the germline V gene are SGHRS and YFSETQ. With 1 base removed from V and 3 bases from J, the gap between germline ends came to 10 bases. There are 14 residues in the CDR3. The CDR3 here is CASSLRVRDTEAFF. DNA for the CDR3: TGCGCCAGCAGCTTGAGGGTCAGGGACACTGAAGCTTTCTTT.

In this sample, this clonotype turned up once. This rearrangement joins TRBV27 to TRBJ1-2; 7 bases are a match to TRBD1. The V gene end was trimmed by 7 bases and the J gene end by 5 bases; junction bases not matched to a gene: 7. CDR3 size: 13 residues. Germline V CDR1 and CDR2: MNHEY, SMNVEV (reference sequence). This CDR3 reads CASKQGREYGYTF. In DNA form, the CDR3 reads TGTGCCAGCAAACAGGGGCGGGAGTATGGCTACACCTTC.

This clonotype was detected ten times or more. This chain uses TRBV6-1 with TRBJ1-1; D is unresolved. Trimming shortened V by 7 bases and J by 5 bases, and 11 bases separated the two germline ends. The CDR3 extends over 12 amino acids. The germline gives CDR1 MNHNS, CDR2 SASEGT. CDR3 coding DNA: TGTGCCAGCACTTTAAAGGCAACTGAAGCTTTCTTT. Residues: CASTLKATEAFF.

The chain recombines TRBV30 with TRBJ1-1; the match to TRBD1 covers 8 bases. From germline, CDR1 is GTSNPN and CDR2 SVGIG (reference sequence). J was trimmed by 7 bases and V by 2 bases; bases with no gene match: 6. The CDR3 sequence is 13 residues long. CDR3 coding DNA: TGTGCCTGGAGTCAGGGGGCTTGGGGTGAAGCTTTCTTT. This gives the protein CAWSQGAWGEAFF. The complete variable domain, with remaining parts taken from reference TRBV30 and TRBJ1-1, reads SQTIHQWPATLVQPVGSPLSLECTVEGTSNPNLYWYRQAAGRGLQLLFYSVGIGQISSEVPQNLSASRPQDRQFILSSKKLLLSDSGFYLCAWSQGAWGEAFFGQGTRLTVV.

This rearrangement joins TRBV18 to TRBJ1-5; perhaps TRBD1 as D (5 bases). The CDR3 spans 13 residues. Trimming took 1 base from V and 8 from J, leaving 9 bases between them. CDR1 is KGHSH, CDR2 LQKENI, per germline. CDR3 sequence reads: CASSPLPGKPQHF. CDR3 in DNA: TGTGCCAGCTCACCACTGCCAGGGAAGCCCCAGCATTTT.